This T cell receptor beta chain was sequenced in a study of technical replicates of blood from several donors. Clones were read by immunoSEQ multiplex PCR, and TCRdb kept only the in-frame ones, dropping some. The sample carries 50,000 to 70,000 clones, around 95% recorded once. This sequence originates from a human donor in good health. Some clones in this sample may be carry-over from other donors' samples. The sequenced sample was PBMCs.

The CDR3 region has the DNA TGTGCCAGCGTAGCGGGAGACCGTCGCAATGAGCAGTTCTTC. The encoded protein is CASVAGDRRNEQFF. The chain is built from TRBV27 and TRBJ2-1, with TRBD2 matching 9 bases. Germline CDR1 and CDR2: MNHEY and SMNVEV (reference sequence). The CDR3 sequence is 14 residues long. Trimming cost V 8 bases and J 6 bases; bases outside gene matches: 8.